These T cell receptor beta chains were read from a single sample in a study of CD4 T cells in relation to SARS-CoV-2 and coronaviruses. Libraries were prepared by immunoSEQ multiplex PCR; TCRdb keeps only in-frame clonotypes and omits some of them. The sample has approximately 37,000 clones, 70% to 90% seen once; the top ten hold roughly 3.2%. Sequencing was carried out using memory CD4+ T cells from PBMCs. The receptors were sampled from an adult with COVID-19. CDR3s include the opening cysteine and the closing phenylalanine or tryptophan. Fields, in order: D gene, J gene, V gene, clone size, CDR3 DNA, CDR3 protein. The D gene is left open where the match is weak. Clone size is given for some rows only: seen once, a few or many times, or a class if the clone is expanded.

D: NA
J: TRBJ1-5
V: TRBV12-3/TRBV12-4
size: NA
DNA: TGTGCCAGCCGCGGAGCGCAAAATCAGCCCCAGCATTTT
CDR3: CASRGAQNQPQHF

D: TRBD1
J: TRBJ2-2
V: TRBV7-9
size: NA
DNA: TGTGCCAGCAGCGTCAGGGGGCCTGGAGGCGGGGAGCTGTTTTTT
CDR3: CASSVRGPGGGELFF

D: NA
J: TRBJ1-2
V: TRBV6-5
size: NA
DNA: TGTGCCAGCAGATCGACGGGAGCCTATGGCTACACCTTC
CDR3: CASRSTGAYGYTF

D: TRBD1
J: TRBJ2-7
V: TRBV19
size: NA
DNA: TGTGCCAGTAGTGACAGGGGGCAGTACGAGCAGTACTTC
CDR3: CASSDRGQYEQYF

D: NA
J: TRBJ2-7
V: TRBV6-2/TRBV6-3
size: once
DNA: TGTGCCAGCAGTTCCGGGGGCCTTTTCTACGAGCAGTACTTC
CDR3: CASSSGGLFYEQYF

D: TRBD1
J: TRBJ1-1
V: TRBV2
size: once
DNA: TGTGCCAGCAGCCTGGACAGGGTTGGAGCTTTCTTT
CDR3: CASSLDRVGAFF

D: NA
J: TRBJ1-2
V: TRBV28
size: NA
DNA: TGTGCCAGCAGTTTGAGGCAGGGGAATGGCTACACCTTC
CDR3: CASSLRQGNGYTF

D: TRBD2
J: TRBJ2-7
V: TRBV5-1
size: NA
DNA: TGCGCCAGCAGCTTGCCCCGGGACAGGGATCGGACTAGCGGGAAATCATCCTACGAGCAGTACTTC
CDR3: CASSLPRDRDRTSGKSSYEQYF

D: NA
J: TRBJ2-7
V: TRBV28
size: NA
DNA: TGTGCCAGCAGTTTATTAGGAGCTAGGAGCGAGCAGTACTTC
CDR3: CASSLLGARSEQYF

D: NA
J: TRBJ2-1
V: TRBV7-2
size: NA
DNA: TGTGCCAGCAGCACCCACTCGGTTCAGGAGCAGTTCTTC
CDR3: CASSTHSVQEQFF

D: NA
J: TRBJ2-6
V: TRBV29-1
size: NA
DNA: TGCAGCGTTGAAGGGGGCGGCTCTGGGGCCAACGTCCTGACTTTC
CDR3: CSVEGGGSGANVLTF

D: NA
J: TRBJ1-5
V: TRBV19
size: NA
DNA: TGTGCCAGTAATAAGGGTAATCAGCCCCAGCATTTT
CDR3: CASNKGNQPQHF

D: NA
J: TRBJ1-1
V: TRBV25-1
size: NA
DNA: TGTGCCAGCAGGCCATCGGGTGGGACCGGGAACACTGAAGCTTTCTTT
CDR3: CASRPSGGTGNTEAFF

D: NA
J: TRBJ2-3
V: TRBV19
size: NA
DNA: TGTGCCAGTAGAGGTCTAACTAGCACAGATACGCAGTATTTT
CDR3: CASRGLTSTDTQYF

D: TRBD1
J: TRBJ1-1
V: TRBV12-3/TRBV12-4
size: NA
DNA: TGTGCCAGCAACAGGGGGCCGAACACTGAAGCTTTCTTT
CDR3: CASNRGPNTEAFF

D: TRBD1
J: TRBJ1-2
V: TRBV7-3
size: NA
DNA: TGTGCCAGCAGTTTGACCGGGACAGGGGGCTATGGCTACACCTTC
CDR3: CASSLTGTGGYGYTF

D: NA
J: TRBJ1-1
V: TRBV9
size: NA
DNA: TGTGCCAGCAGCGTAGGGACCTCCTTGGGGCGAAACACTGAAGCTTTCTTT
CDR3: CASSVGTSLGRNTEAFF